This T cell receptor beta chain was obtained from a study of T cells in localized non-small cell lung cancer. The method was immunoSEQ multiplex PCR; TCRdb's version includes in-frame clones alone and lacks a portion of them. The sample holds 40,000 or so clones, around 87% seen once. The material sequenced was peripheral blood, taken before any cancer treatment. This clonotype was obtained from a man between 40 and 69 years old with stage I lung adenocarcinoma.

CDR3 residues: CASRPRVVLETQYF. The DNA of the CDR3 is TGTGCCAGCCGCCCTAGAGTAGTACTAGAGACCCAGTACTTC. The rearrangement joins TRBV2 to TRBJ2-5; D remains ambiguous. The length of the CDR3 is 14 residues. Germline CDR1 reads SNHLY; CDR2 reads FYNNEI. V shed 8 bases and J shed 4 bases, with 17 bases lying between them.